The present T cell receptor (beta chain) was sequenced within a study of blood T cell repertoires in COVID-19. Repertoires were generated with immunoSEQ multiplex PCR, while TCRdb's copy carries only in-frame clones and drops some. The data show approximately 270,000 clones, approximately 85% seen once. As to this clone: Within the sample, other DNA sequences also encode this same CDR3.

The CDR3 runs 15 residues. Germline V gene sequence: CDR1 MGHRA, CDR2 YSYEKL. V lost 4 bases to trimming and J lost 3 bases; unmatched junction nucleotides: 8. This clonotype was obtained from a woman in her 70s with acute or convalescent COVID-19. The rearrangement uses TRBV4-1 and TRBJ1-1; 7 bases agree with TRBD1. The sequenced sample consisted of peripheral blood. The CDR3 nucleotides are TGCGCCAGCAGCCGCGGACAGGTGAGGGACACTGAAGCTTTCTTT. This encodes CASSRGQVRDTEAFF.